The 7 T cell receptor beta chains below come from one sample, sequenced in a study of cytomegalovirus exposure and HLA in healthy donors. Primers included in the PCR were 60 Vbeta and 13 Jbeta primers. Assay: immunoSEQ multiplex PCR; the TCRdb copy retains only in-frame clones and omits some. Here the sample table reports tens of thousands of clones. Input material: PBMCs. The source is a man aged 35-49 years in good health and CMV-seronegative.

The V gene is TRBV9, the J gene TRBJ2-7; D remains ambiguous. Trimming removed 0 bases at V and 2 bases at J, with 9 bases between. Germline V gives CDR1 SGDLS, CDR2 YYNGEE. The CDR3 contains 14 residues. The CDR3 coding sequence is TGTGCCAGCAGCGTAGAGTCACGCGCCTACGAGCAGTACTTC. This translates into CASSVESRAYEQYF.

The chain has TRBV4-3 and TRBJ2-7; D possibly corresponds to TRBD1 (6 bases). The V end was cut by 0 bases, the J end by 3 bases, with 15 bases between. This CDR3 spans 16 amino acids. CDR1 and CDR2 from the germline V gene are LGHNA and YSLEER. As DNA, the CDR3 is TGCGCCAGCAGCCAAGATTACAGGGCGCTGTACTACGAGCAGTACTTC. Its translation: CASSQDYRALYYEQYF.

This chain joins TRBV29-1 and TRBJ2-7, with 8 nucleotides matching TRBD2. The CDR3 is made up of 13 amino acids. V was pared by 7 bases and J by 2 bases, with 7 bases of the junction left unmatched. In germline, CDR1 is SQVTM, CDR2 ANQGSEA. CDR3 region: CSAHPGGAYEQYF. The CDR3 DNA reads as TGCAGCGCCCATCCGGGGGGGGCCTACGAGCAGTACTTC.

The J gene is TRBJ2-1, the V gene TRBV4-1, with 7 bases matching TRBD2. This CDR3 spans 14 amino acids. The trim removed 4 bases at V and 10 bases at J, leaving 10 bases unmatched. Germline CDR1 MGHRA, CDR2 YSYEKL. The CDR3 protein is CASSPSGGADEQFF. The CDR3 DNA is TGCGCCAGCAGCCCCTCGGGGGGAGCCGACGAGCAGTTCTTC.

J is TRBJ2-2 and V is TRBV7-3; possible D gene TRBD1, 5 bases. Trimming pared 8 bases from V and 1 base from J, leaving 11 bases between. CDR3 length: 14 residues. In germline, CDR1 is SGHTA, CDR2 FQGTGA. This CDR3 is CASSRGQNTGELFF. For the CDR3, the DNA is TGTGCCAGCTCAAGAGGACAGAACACCGGGGAGCTGTTTTTT.

The rearrangement joins TRBV6-4 to TRBJ1-1, with 11 bases that match TRBD1. Germline CDR1 and CDR2: MRHNA and SNTAGT. V shed 2 bases and J 7 bases; nucleotides not matched to a gene: 3. The CDR3 runs to 14 residues. The CDR3: CASSDGQGASEAFF. In DNA form, the CDR3 reads TGTGCCAGCAGTGACGGACAGGGGGCAAGTGAAGCTTTCTTT.

The CDR3 coding sequence is TGTGCCAGCAGCAAAATCCGGGGGGGGTGTTGCTCTTCTCACGAGCAGTACTTC. Encoded protein: CASSKIRGGCCSSHEQYF. This sequence joins TRBV21-1 and TRBJ2-7; the DNA was not used to check the table's D call, TRBD2. TRBV21-1 is classified as a pseudogene. The CDR3 totals 18 residues.